This T cell receptor beta chain is drawn from a study of fetal regulatory T cell absence and autoimmunity. In the study overall: Without clinical diabetes, IPEX patients showed exocrine pancreas autoimmunity.

Profiling relied on immunoSEQ multiplex PCR, and the TCRdb table lists in-frame clones only, not all of them. Here the sample spans around 100,000 clones, 72% being singletons. Overall study findings and caveats: Pancreas and cord blood did not differ much in TRB family usage.

Turning to this clone: Its antigen is still unknown.

Trimming left V 6 bases short and J 4 bases short, with 10 bases between. Germline loops: CDR1 DFQATT, CDR2 SNEGSKA (reference sequence). This CDR3 region has 11 residues. This sequence was found in a male donor with IPEX syndrome. This chain links TRBV20-1 with TRBJ2-7, with a weak D call TRBD2 (5 bases). Input material: pancreas tissue. In DNA form, the CDR3 reads TGCAGTGCGGGAGATCGTTACGAGCAGTACTTC. Its translation is CSAGDRYEQYF.